The 18 T cell receptor beta chains presented below share a single source sample, sequenced in a study of blood T cell repertoires in COVID-19. The method was immunoSEQ multiplex PCR; TCRdb's version includes in-frame clones alone and lacks a portion of them. The top ten hold around 2.7% of the sample, which has 190,000 or so clones, around 87% seen once. The sample taken for sequencing was peripheral blood. The receptors originated from a man between 35 and 55 years old with active or convalescent COVID-19.

This clone was detected ten times or more. This chain uses TRBV11-2 with TRBJ1-5, with unresolved D. This CDR3 contains 13 residues. The ends were cut back, 0 bases at V and 7 bases at J, with 7 bases in the middle. CDR1 and CDR2 from the germline V gene are SGHAT and FQNNGV. CDR3 in amino acids: CASSLDLRQPQHF. For the CDR3, the DNA is TGTGCCAGCAGCTTAGATCTCCGGCAGCCCCAGCATTTT.

The chain recombines TRBV3-1 (or the pseudogene TRBV3-2) with TRBJ1-1; 8 bases match TRBD1. The CDR3 covers 18 residues. V lost 3 bases and J lost 2; bases outside the gene matches: 14. Germline CDR1 and CDR2: LGHDT and YNNKEL (reference sequence). CDR3 protein: CASSQERTGRVLNTEAFF. The CDR3 region has the DNA TGTGCCAGCAGCCAGGAACGGACAGGGAGGGTTCTTAACACTGAAGCTTTCTTT.

This clone was counted ten times or more. This sequence joins TRBV25-1 and TRBJ2-2, with 8 bases matching TRBD1. CDR3 length: 14 amino acids. Looked up from germline, CDR1 is MGHDK and CDR2 is SYGVNS. The ends lost 3 bases at V and 3 bases at J; junction bases unmatched: 0. Here the CDR3 reads CASSEDRDTGELFF. CDR3 sequence (DNA): TGTGCCAGCAGTGAGGACAGGGACACCGGGGAGCTGTTTTTT. The full variable domain, rest sourced from reference TRBV25-1 and TRBJ2-2, is EADIYQTPRYLVIGTGKKITLECSQTMGHDKMYWYQQDPGMELHLIHYSYGVNSTEKGDLSSESTVSRIRTEHFPLTLESARPSHTSQYLCASSEDRDTGELFFGEGSRLTVL.

The chain carries TRBV30 and TRBJ2-3; 9 nucleotides agree with TRBD2. In germline, CDR1 is GTSNPN, CDR2 SVGIG (reference sequence). This CDR3 spans 15 amino acids. The V gene end was trimmed by 0 bases and the J gene end by 6 bases; junction bases not matched to a gene: 7. For the CDR3, the DNA is TGTGCCTGGAGTGTAGGCGGGGGGGCCGGGGATACGCAGTATTTT. As protein: CAWSVGGGAGDTQYF.

The V and J genes are TRBV6-5 and TRBJ1-2; D is perhaps TRBD1 (6 bases). The V gene lost 6 bases and the J gene lost 2 bases, with 10 bases spanning the gap. Germline loops: CDR1 MNHEY, CDR2 SVGAGI. The CDR3 spans 13 residues. The CDR3 coding sequence is TGTGCCAGCAGGTCGGACAGAAACTATGGCTACACCTTC. Residues: CASRSDRNYGYTF.

V gene TRBV7-3 combines with J gene TRBJ2-1, with a weak D call TRBD1 (6 bases). The V and J ends lost 4 bases and 10 bases respectively, with 14 bases between them. The CDR3 runs 13 residues. Germline lookup yields CDR1 SGHTA and CDR2 FQGTGA. CDR3 protein: CASSSLTGQEQFF. CDR3 nucleotide sequence: TGTGCCAGCAGCTCGCTAACAGGGCAGGAGCAGTTCTTC.

The gene calls are TRBV6-5 and TRBJ1-5, with D perhaps matching TRBD1 (5 bases). Deletions cut 6 bases from V and 0 bases from J, with 12 bases between. There are 15 residues in the CDR3. Germline CDR1 reads MNHEY; CDR2 reads SVGAGI. CDR3 DNA sequence: TGTGCCAGCAGCGCCGACAGATCTAGCAATCAGCCCCAGCATTTT. Translating gives CASSADRSSNQPQHF.

V and J are TRBV2 and TRBJ2-1; TRBD1 matches at 11 bases. J was trimmed by 0 bases and V by 6 bases; bases with no gene match: 13. Germline V gene lookup returns CDR1 SNHLY and CDR2 FYNNEI. The CDR3 totals 19 residues. CDR3 DNA sequence: TGTGCCAGCAGGGCCGGGACAGGGGGATCCGGAAGCTCCTACAATGAGCAGTTCTTC. It encodes CASRAGTGGSGSSYNEQFF.

The chain couples TRBV18 to TRBJ2-7, with D possibly TRBD1 on 5 matching bases. The V end lost 0 bases, the J end lost 2 bases, and 8 bases lay between the germline ends. In germline, CDR1 is KGHSH, CDR2 LQKENI. CDR3 length: 14 residues. CDR3 in DNA: TGTGCCAGCTCACCACCGTCAGGGCCCTACGAGCAGTACTTC. Residues: CASSPPSGPYEQYF.

This clone was seen only once. This rearrangement joins TRBV10-3 to TRBJ1-6; no clear D gene. The CDR3 totals 17 residues. Germline V gene data show CDR1 as ENHRY and CDR2 as SYGVKD. The V and J ends lost 4 bases and 6 bases respectively, with 19 bases between them. The DNA of the CDR3 is TGTGCCATCAGTGTGAATTCCCCGGGAGCACTTAATTCACCCCTCCACTTT. This sequence encodes CAISVNSPGALNSPLHF.

The rearrangement joins TRBV5-1 to TRBJ1-1; D remains ambiguous. Germline-derived CDR1 and CDR2 are SGHRS and YFSETQ. The CDR3 sequence is 17 residues long. V lost 4 bases and J 1 base, leaving 20 bases between the germline ends. The CDR3 protein is CASSPYDPTAGNTEAFF. The CDR3 DNA reads as TGCGCCAGCAGCCCTTACGACCCCACTGCGGGGAACACTGAAGCTTTCTTT. The full variable domain, in which reference TRBV5-1 and TRBJ1-1 provide the parts outside the CDR3, is KAGVTQTPRYLIKTRGQQVTLSCSPISGHRSVSWYQQTPGQGLQFLFEYFSETQRNKGNFPGRFSGRQFSNSRSEMNVSTLELGDSALYLCASSPYDPTAGNTEAFFGQGTRLTVV.

The chain has TRBV10-3 and TRBJ1-4, with TRBD1 matching over 7 bases. Germline V gene lookup returns CDR1 ENHRY and CDR2 SYGVKD. CDR3 length equals 16 residues. The V gene end was trimmed by 3 bases and the J gene end by 8 bases; junction bases not matched to a gene: 12. As DNA, the CDR3 is TGTGCCATCAGTGATACAGTCAAAGAAGGGGGCGAAAAACTGTTTTTT. Translation: CAISDTVKEGGEKLFF.

The chain recombines TRBV5-6 with TRBJ2-5, with a tentative D call TRBD2 (5 bases). V was trimmed by 4 bases and J by 3 bases, leaving 13 bases between them. The CDR3 sequence is 14 residues long. Germline CDR1 is SGHDT and CDR2 is YYEEEE. The CDR3: CASSPTLREETQYF. The CDR3 coding sequence is TGTGCCAGCAGCCCGACCCTGAGGGAAGAGACCCAGTACTTC.

The CDR3 reads CASSFPGQGRGYTF. CDR3 coding DNA: TGTGCCAGCAGTTTCCCGGGCCAGGGAAGAGGCTACACCTTC. The chain combines TRBV28 with TRBJ1-2, with D tentatively TRBD1 (5 bases). The germline gives CDR1 MDHEN, CDR2 SYDVKM. The CDR3 length is 14 residues. The V end was cut by 3 bases, the J end by 8 bases, with 16 bases between.

The V and J genes are TRBV5-1 and TRBJ2-1, with TRBD2 matching 7 bases. In germline, CDR1 is SGHRS, CDR2 YFSETQ. V gave up 3 bases and J gave up 8 bases; unmatched junction bases: 8. The CDR3 covers 14 residues. CDR3 in amino acids: CASSSEAGMYEQFF. The CDR3 region has the DNA TGCGCCAGCAGCTCAGAAGCGGGGATGTATGAGCAGTTCTTC.

This chain links TRBV27 with TRBJ2-2; 13 bases align to TRBD2. Germline CDR1 is MNHEY and CDR2 is SMNVEV (reference sequence). This CDR3 has 16 residues. The V and J ends lost 6 bases and 7 bases, in that order; junction bases with no gene match: 8. CDR3 in DNA: TGTGCCAGCAGCAGACTAGCGGGGGGAGGAGACGGGGAGCTGTTTTTT. Translation: CASSRLAGGGDGELFF.

The CDR3 is CASRSSGAYGYTF. The CDR3 DNA reads TGTGCCAGCCGTTCGTCAGGGGCCTATGGCTACACCTTC. This chain connects TRBV3-1 (or the pseudogene TRBV3-2) to TRBJ1-2; tentatively, D is TRBD1 (6 bases). The CDR3 is made up of 13 amino acids. Per germline, CDR1 LGHDT and CDR2 YNNKEL (reference sequence). V was shortened by 8 bases and J by 4 bases, with 14 bases between the two germline ends.

The gene calls are TRBV18 and TRBJ2-7; D is ambiguous. The CDR3 is 14 residues long. Trimming cost V 5 bases and J 4 bases, with 15 bases left between them. Germline V lookup: CDR1 KGHSH, CDR2 LQKENI. The CDR3 DNA reads as TGTGCCAGCTCATCTCCTCCGGTAGCTTACGAGCAGTACTTC. It yields the protein CASSSPPVAYEQYF.